This T cell receptor (beta chain) was identified in a study of T cell responses to AZD1222 COVID-19 vaccine. The CDR3 length is 15 residues. Some clones are missing from TCRdb's copy, which holds only in-frame ones; the method was immunoSEQ multiplex PCR. The sample consists of about 110,000 clones, around 91% of them appearing once. The origin of this receptor is an adult who received the AZD1222 COVID-19 vaccine. V gene TRBV21-1 combines with J gene TRBJ1-1; TRBD1 reflects the table's D call only, with no check against the DNA. TRBV21-1 is termed a pseudogene. This material consisted of peripheral blood, taken 28 days after the second AZD1222 dose. For the CDR3, the DNA is TGTGCCAGCAGCAAAGTGACCGGGACAAACACTGAAGCTTTCTTT. Translated: CASSKVTGTNTEAFF.